This TCR beta chain was retrieved from a study of T cell responses to AZD1222 COVID-19 vaccine. With V trimmed by 1 base and J by 5 bases, 6 bases remained unmatched. The CDR3 is 16 residues long. Germline V gene data show CDR1 as MNHEY and CDR2 as SVGAGI. General observations from the study: Of the AZD1222 recipients, only five or six were seropositive at baseline. Spike-specific TCR breadth and depth grew following two AZD1222 doses.

The count of this clone is one. Its antigen is unknown. Using immunoSEQ multiplex PCR, the repertoire was profiled, and TCRdb retains in-frame clones only, with some absent. The sample has some 120,000 clones; 85% to 90% are singletons. This TCR was recovered from an adult in good health. The sample here was peripheral blood, taken on day 0 of AZD1222 vaccination. V is TRBV6-5 and J is TRBJ2-2; 8 nucleotides match TRBD2. The CDR3 loop is CASSYWGSGNTGELFF. The CDR3 DNA sequence: TGTGCCAGCAGTTACTGGGGTAGCGGGAATACCGGGGAGCTGTTTTTT.